This T cell receptor (beta chain) stems from a study of PD-L1 blockade in urothelial cancer. About the research overall: It was at 3 weeks (second dose) and 6 weeks after treatment start that blood was analyzed. Researchers found blood samples held a median of around 140,000 T cells. Points from the study as a whole: Durable benefit was linked to greater 3-week expansion of tumor-associated blood clones.

V lost 0 bases and J lost 7, with 19 bases in between. The CDR3 is 16 amino acids. Per the germline V gene, CDR1 is SGHVS and CDR2 is FQNEAQ. Into every PCR, synthetic TCR analog templates were spiked. TCRdb keeps only in-frame clones here, not all; method: immunoSEQ multiplex PCR. The sample comprises about 45,000 clones, approximately 90% of which are singletons, and over 12% rests with the top ten. As regards this clone: Its antigen is still unknown.

Material: PBMCs, obtained around atezolizumab (anti-PD-L1) treatment. This chain connects TRBV7-8 to TRBJ2-7, with a possible D match to TRBD2 (6 bases). This TCR derives from a woman aged 55-70 years with urothelial cancer. The CDR3 DNA reads TGTGCCAGCAGCTTAGCGAGGGCCCTCATCGCGGGGGAGCAGTACTTC. Encoded protein: CASSLARALIAGEQYF.